The source of this T cell receptor beta chain is a study of blood T cell repertoires in COVID-19. Study as a whole: From the United States, Italy and Spain came samples of acute and convalescent COVID-19.

In germline, CDR1 is MDHEN, CDR2 SYDVKM. The CDR3 spans 15 residues. Trimming pared 6 bases from V and 3 bases from J, leaving 15 bases between. In the original processing: Amplification from reference gene primers served as the basis for estimated nucleated cell counts. Sequencing was performed with immunoSEQ multiplex PCR; in TCRdb, only in-frame clones are kept and a portion is missing. V and J calls and clone size are those listed in that table; D and trimming were worked out from the DNA. Of approximately 300,000 clones listed, approximately 91% are singletons. What was sequenced was peripheral blood. The gene calls are TRBV28 and TRBJ1-5; TRBD1 is a possible D gene (6 bases). The receptor was derived from a young woman with COVID-19, enrolled during active disease. The CDR3 spells CASRTYAGANQPQHF. CDR3 in DNA: TGTGCCAGCAGGACCTACGCGGGGGCCAATCAGCCCCAGCATTTT.